This T cell receptor (beta chain) was identified during a study of blood T cell repertoires in COVID-19. About the study: From the United States, Italy and Spain came samples of acute and convalescent COVID-19. From T cells, B-cell-depleted T cells, or PBMCs came the material, which was cDNA or gDNA.

This CDR3 is built from 15 residues. J gave up 10 bases and V 3 bases, and 6 bases lay outside the gene matches. The germline V gene has CDR1 LGHDT and CDR2 YNNKEL (reference sequence). The protocol was immunoSEQ multiplex PCR, while the TCRdb copy is restricted to in-frame clones and leaves out a portion. In the table there are roughly 28,000 clones, around four fifths of which are singletons. V and J are TRBV3-1 (or the pseudogene TRBV3-2) and TRBJ1-6, with TRBD1 matching 10 bases. The specimen sequenced was peripheral blood. This receptor was identified in a woman aged 70-85 years with active or convalescent COVID-19. The CDR3 nucleotides are TGTGCCAGCAGCCACCGGGACAGGGGTACCTCACCCCTCCACTTT. This gives the protein CASSHRDRGTSPLHF.